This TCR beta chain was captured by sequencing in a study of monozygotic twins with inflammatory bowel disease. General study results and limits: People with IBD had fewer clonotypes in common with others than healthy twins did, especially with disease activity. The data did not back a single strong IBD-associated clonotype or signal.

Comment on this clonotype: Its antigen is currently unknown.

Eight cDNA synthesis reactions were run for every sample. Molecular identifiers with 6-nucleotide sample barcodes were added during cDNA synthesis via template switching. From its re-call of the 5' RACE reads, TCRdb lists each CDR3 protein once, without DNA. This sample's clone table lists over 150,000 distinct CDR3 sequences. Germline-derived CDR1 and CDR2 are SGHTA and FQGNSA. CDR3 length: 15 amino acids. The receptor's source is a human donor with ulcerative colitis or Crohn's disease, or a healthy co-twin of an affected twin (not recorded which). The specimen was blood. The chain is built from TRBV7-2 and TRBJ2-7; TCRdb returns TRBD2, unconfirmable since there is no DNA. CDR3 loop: CASSYGSGGAGEQYF.